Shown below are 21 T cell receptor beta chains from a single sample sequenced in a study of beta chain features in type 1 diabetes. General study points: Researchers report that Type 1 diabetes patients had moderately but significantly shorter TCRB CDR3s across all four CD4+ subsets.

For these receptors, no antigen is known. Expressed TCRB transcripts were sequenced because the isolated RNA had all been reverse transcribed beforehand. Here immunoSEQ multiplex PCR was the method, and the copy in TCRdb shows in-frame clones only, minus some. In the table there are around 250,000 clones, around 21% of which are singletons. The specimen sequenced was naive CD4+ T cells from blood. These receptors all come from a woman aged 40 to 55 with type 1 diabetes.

For the CDR3, the DNA is TGTGCCAGTAGTGCCCCCCTAGCGGGGGGGCTGGGTGAGCAGTTCTTC. Amino acids: CASSAPLAGGLGEQFF. This chain connects TRBV19 to TRBJ2-1, with 12 bases that match TRBD2. V lost 5 bases and J lost 9; bases outside the gene matches: 11. CDR1 LNHDA and CDR2 SQIVND come from the germline V gene (reference sequence). The CDR3 is 16 residues long.

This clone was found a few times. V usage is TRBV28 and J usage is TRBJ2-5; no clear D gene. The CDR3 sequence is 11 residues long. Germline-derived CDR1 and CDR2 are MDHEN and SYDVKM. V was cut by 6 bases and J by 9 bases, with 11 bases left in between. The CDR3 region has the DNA TGTGCCAGCAGGGCCGACGGGTCCCAGTACTTC. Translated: CASRADGSQYF.

The CDR3 DNA sequence: TGCAGCGTTGAGCGGGGGCGCGTTACTGAAGCTTTCTTT. This codes for CSVERGRVTEAFF. V usage is TRBV29-1 and J usage is TRBJ1-1; perhaps TRBD1 as D (6 bases). Germline V gene data show CDR1 as SQVTM and CDR2 as ANQGSEA. Deletions cut 3 bases from V and 5 bases from J, with 13 bases between. The CDR3 spans 13 residues.

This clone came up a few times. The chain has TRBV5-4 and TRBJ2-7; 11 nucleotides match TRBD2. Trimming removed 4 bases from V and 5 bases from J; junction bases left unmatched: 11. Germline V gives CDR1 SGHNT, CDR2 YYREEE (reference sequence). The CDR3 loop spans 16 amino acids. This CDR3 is CASSPPPLAGVNEQYF. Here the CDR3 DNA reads TGTGCCAGCAGCCCCCCCCCACTAGCGGGAGTTAACGAGCAGTACTTC.

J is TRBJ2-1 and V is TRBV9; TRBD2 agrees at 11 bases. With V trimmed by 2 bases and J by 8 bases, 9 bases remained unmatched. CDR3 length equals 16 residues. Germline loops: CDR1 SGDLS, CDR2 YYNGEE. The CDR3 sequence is CASSVASGRSGDEQFF. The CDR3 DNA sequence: TGTGCCAGCAGCGTTGCTAGCGGGAGGTCGGGGGATGAGCAGTTCTTC.

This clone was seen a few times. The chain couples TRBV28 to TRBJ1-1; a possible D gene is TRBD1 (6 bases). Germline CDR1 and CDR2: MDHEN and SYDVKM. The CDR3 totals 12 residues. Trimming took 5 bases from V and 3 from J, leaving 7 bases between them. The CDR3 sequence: CASSPGDTEAFF. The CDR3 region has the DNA TGTGCCAGCAGTCCAGGGGACACTGAAGCTTTCTTT.

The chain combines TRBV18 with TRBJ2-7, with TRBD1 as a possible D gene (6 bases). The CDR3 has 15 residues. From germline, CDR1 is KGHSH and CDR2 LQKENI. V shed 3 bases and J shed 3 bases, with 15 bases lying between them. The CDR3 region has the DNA TGTGCCAGCTCACCCTATACAGGGAAGAGCTACGAGCAGTACTTC. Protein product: CASSPYTGKSYEQYF.

The CDR3 loop is CASSQTGAIQYF. The CDR3 DNA reads TGTGCCAGCAGCCAGACAGGGGCCATACAGTATTTT. J is TRBJ2-3 and V is TRBV11-2, with 8 nucleotides matching TRBD1. The CDR3 covers 12 residues. Trimming took 5 bases from V and 12 from J; bases not matched to a gene: 7. Germline V gene sequence: CDR1 SGHAT, CDR2 FQNNGV.

Here the CDR3 reads CASTQGGNTEAFF. The CDR3 nucleotides are TGTGCCAGCACCCAGGGGGGGAACACTGAAGCTTTCTTT. This chain joins TRBV28 and TRBJ1-1, with TRBD1 matching over 7 bases. The CDR3 loop spans 13 amino acids. In germline, CDR1 is MDHEN, CDR2 SYDVKM. Trimming cost V 7 bases and J 1 base; bases outside gene matches: 3.

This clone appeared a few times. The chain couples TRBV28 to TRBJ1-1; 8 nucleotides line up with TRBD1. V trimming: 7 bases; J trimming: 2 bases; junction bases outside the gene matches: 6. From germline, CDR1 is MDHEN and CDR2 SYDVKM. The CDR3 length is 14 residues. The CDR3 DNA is TGTGCCAGCAATCGGGACAGGTCTAACACTGAAGCTTTCTTT. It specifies CASNRDRSNTEAFF.

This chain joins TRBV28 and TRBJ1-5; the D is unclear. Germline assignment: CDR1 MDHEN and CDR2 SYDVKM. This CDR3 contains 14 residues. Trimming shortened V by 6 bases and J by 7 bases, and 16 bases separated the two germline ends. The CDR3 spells CASSLPQSRQPQHF. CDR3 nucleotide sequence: TGTGCCAGCAGCCTACCCCAAAGCAGGCAGCCCCAGCATTTT.

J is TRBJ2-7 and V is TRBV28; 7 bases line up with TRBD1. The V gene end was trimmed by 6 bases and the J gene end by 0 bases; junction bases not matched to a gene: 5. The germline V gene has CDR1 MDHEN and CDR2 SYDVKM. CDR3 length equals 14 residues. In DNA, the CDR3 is TGTGCCAGCAGCCCGGGACAGCCCTCCTACGAGCAGTACTTC. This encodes CASSPGQPSYEQYF.

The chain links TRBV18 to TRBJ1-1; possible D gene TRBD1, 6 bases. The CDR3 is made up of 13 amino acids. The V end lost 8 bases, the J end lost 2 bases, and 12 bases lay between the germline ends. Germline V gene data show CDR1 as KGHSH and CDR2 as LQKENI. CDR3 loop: CASEGVLNTEAFF. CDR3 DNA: TGTGCCAGCGAGGGGGTTCTCAACACTGAAGCTTTCTTT.

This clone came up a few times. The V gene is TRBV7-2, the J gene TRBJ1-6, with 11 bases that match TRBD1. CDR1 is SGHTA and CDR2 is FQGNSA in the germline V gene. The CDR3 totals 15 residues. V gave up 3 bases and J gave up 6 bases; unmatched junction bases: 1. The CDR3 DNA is TGTGCCAGCAGCTTGGACAGGGGGCCTAATTCACCCCTCCACTTT. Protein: CASSLDRGPNSPLHF.

CDR3 nucleotides: TGTGCCAGCAGCCAAGATAAAATTATGGCGGGAGATAATGAGCAGTTCTTC. This codes for CASSQDKIMAGDNEQFF. V usage is TRBV14 and J usage is TRBJ2-1; TRBD2 matches 7 bases. The CDR3 is 17 residues long. J was trimmed by 7 bases and V by 0 bases; bases with no gene match: 12. Germline CDR1 SGHDN, CDR2 FVKESK.

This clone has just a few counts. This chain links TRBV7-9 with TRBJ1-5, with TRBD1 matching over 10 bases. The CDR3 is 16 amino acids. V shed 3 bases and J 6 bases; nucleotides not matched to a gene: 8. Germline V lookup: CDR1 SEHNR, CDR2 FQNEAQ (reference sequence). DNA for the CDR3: TGTGCCAGCAGCTTGTGGCAGGACAGGGGGGGTCAGCCCCAGCATTTT. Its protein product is CASSLWQDRGGQPQHF.

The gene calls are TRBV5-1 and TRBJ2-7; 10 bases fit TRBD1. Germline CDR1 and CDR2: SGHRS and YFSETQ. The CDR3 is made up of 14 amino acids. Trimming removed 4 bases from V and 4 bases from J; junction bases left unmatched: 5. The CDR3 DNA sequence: TGCGCCAGCAGCCCCGGGACAGGGGTTTACGAGCAGTACTTC. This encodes CASSPGTGVYEQYF.

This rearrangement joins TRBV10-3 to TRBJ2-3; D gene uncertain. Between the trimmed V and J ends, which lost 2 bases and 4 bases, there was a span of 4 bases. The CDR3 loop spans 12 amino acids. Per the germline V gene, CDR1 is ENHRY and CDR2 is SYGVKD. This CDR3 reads CAISEVADTQYF. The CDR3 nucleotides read TGTGCCATCAGTGAGGTAGCAGATACGCAGTATTTT.

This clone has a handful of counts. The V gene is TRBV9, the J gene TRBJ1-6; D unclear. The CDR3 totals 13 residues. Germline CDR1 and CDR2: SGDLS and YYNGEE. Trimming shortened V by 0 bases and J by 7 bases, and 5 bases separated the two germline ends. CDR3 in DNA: TGTGCCAGCAGCGTAGCTCAGAATTCACCCCTCCACTTT. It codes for CASSVAQNSPLHF.

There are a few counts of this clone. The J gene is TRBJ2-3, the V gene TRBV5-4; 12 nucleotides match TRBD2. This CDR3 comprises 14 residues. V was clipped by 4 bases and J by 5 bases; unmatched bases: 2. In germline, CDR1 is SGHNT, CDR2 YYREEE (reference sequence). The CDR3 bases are TGTGCCAGCAGCCCGGGACTAGCGGGAGATACGCAGTATTTT. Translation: CASSPGLAGDTQYF.

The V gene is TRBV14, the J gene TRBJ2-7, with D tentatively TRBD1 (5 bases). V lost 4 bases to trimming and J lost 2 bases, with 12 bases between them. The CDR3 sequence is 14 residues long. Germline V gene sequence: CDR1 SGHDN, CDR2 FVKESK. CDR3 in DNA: TGTGCCAGCAGCCGCAGGCAGGGAACCTACGAGCAGTACTTC. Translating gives CASSRRQGTYEQYF.